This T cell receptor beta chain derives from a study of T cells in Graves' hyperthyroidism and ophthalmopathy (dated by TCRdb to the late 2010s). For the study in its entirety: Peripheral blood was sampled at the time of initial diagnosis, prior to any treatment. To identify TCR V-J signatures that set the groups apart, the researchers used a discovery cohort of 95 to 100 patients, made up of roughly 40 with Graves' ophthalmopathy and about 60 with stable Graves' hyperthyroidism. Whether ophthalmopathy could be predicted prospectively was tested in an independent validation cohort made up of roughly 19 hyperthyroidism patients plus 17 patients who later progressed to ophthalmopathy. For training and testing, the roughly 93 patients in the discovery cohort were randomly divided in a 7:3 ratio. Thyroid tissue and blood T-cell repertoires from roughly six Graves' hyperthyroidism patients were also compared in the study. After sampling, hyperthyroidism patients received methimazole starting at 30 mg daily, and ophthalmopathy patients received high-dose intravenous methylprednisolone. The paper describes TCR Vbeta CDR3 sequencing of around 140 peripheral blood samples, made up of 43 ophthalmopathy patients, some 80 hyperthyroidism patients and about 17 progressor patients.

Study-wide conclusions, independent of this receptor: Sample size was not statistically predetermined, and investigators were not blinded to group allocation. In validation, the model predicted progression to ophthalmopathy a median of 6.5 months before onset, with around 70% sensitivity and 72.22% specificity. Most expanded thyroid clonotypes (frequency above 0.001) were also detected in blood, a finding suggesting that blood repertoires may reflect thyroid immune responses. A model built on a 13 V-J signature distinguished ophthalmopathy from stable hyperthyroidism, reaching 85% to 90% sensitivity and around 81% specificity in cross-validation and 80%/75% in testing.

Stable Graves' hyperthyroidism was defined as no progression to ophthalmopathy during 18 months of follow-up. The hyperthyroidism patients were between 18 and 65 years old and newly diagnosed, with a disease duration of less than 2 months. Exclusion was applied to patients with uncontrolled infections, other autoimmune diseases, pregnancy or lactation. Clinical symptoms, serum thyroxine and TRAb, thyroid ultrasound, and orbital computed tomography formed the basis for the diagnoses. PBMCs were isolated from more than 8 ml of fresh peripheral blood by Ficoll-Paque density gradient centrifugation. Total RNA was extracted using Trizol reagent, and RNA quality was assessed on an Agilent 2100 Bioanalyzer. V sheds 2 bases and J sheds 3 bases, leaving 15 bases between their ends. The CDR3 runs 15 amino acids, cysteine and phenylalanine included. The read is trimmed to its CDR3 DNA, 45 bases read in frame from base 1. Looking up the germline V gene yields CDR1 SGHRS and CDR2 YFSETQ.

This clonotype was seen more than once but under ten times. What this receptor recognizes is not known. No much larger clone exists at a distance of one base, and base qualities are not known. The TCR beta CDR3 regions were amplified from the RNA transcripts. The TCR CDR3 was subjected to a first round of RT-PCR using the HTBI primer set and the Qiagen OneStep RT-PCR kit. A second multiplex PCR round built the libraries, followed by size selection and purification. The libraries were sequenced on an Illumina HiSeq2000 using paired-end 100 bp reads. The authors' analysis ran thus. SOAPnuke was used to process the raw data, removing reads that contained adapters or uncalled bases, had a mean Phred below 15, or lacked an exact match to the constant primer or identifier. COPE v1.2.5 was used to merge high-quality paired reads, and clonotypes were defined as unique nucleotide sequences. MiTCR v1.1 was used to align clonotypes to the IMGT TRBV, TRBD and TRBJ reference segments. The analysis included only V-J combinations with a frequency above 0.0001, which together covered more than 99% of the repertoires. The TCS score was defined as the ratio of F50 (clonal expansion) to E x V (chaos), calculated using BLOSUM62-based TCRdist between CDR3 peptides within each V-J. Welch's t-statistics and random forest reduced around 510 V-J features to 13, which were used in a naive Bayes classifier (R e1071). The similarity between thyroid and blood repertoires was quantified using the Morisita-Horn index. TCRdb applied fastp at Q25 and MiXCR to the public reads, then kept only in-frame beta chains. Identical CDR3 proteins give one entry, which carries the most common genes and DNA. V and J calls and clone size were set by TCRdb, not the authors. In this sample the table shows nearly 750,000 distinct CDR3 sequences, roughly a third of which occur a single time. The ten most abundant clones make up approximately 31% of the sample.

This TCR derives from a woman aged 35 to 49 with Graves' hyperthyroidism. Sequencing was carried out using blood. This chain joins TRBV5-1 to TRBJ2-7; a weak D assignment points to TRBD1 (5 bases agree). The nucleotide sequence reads TGCGCCAGCAGCTTTTGGCTTAACAGGTTCTACGAGCAGTACTTC. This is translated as CASSFWLNRFYEQYF.